Shown below are 5 T cell receptor beta chains from a single sample sequenced in a study of T cells after posttransplantation cyclophosphamide. This table comes from immunoSEQ multiplex PCR, and its TCRdb copy is limited to in-frame clones, with some not included. The profile shows roughly 9,100 clones, approximately 89% of them singletons. Sequenced input: memory CD4+ T cells sorted from PBMCs. Every receptor here comes from a woman aged 60-75 years in good health, CMV-negative, and a related stem cell transplant donor.

The genes are TRBV7-9 and TRBJ2-7; D is perhaps TRBD2 (5 bases). Germline-derived CDR1 and CDR2 are SEHNR and FQNEAQ (reference sequence). The CDR3 has 15 amino acids. V lost 4 bases, J lost 7 bases, and 20 bases lay in between. The CDR3 DNA sequence: TGTGCCAGCAGCTCCACCCGGGTCCCCCCGGGAGAGCAGTACGTC. Its translation is CASSSTRVPPGEQYV.

The chain's CDR3 is CASSPLPREEQFF. DNA of the CDR3: TGTGCCAGCTCACCTCTCCCGCGGGAGGAGCAGTTCTTC. The rearrangement uses TRBV18 and TRBJ2-1; 7 nucleotides match TRBD2. The germline V gene has CDR1 KGHSH and CDR2 LQKENI. The CDR3 sequence is 13 residues long. V dropped 3 bases and J dropped 10; count of bases not matched to a gene: 6. Full variable domain (outside the CDR3, taken from reference TRBV18 and TRBJ2-1): NAGVMQNPRHLVRRRGQEARLRCSPMKGHSHVYWYRQLPEEGLKFMVYLQKENIIDESGMPKERFSAEFPKEGPSILRIQQVVRGDSAAYFCASSPLPREEQFFGPGTRLTVL.

A note on this clone: Within the sample, other DNA sequences also encode this same CDR3. The chain couples TRBV7-9 to TRBJ1-6; 9 bases are a match to TRBD1. V shed 4 bases and J 6 bases; nucleotides not matched to a gene: 1. The CDR3 contains 14 residues. The V gene's germline CDR1 is SEHNR and CDR2 FQNEAQ (reference sequence). The CDR3 reads CASSSGQGNSPLHF. CDR3 sequence (DNA): TGTGCCAGCAGCTCGGGACAGGGTAATTCACCCCTCCACTTT.

The chain couples TRBV6-1 to TRBJ2-7, with no clear D. CDR1 and CDR2 (germline): MNHNS, SASEGT. This CDR3 is 12 amino acids long. V lost 5 bases, J lost 3 bases, and 8 bases lay in between. The CDR3 DNA follows: TGTGCCAGCAGTAGACACAACTACGAGCAGTACTTC. This encodes CASSRHNYEQYF.

The chain has TRBV19 and TRBJ2-1; D uncertain. From germline, CDR1 is LNHDA and CDR2 SQIVND (reference sequence). V lost 0 bases to trimming and J lost 1 base, with 7 bases between them. The CDR3 totals 15 residues. The CDR3 DNA reads as TGTGCCAGTAGTATAGACAGAGGATCCTACAATGAGCAGTTCTTC. Amino acids: CASSIDRGSYNEQFF.